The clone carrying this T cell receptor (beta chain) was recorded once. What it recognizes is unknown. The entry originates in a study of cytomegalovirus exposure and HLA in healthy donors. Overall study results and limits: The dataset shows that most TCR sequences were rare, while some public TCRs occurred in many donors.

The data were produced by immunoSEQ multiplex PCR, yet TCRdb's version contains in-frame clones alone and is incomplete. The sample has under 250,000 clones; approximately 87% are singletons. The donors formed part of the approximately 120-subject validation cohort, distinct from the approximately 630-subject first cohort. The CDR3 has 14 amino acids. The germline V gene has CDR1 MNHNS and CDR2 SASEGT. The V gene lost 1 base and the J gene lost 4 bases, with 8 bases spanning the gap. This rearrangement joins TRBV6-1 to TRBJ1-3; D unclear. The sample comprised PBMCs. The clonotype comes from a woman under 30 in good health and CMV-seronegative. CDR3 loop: CASSEGTEGNTIYF. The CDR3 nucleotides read TGTGCCAGCAGTGAAGGGACTGAGGGAAACACCATATATTTT.